This T cell receptor beta chain stems from a study of blood T cell repertoires in COVID-19. Turning to the study itself: COVID-19 samples from acute and convalescent phases originated in the United States, Italy and Spain.

The method was immunoSEQ multiplex PCR; TCRdb's version includes in-frame clones alone and lacks a portion of them. The table shows about 180,000 clones, with around 89% occurring only once. The TCR originated in a woman younger than 45 with acute or convalescent COVID-19. Material: peripheral blood.

The CDR3, as DNA: TGTGCCAGCAGACAGACAGGCACCGGGGAGCTGTTTTTT. Its translation: CASRQTGTGELFF. J is TRBJ2-2 and V is TRBV6-5; a weak D match, TRBD1 (6 bases). This CDR3 comprises 13 residues. Between the trimmed V and J ends, which lost 6 bases and 4 bases, there was a span of 9 bases. Germline CDR1 reads MNHEY; CDR2 reads SVGAGI.